This TCR beta chain was sequenced in a study of blood T cell repertoires in COVID-19. The wider study: COVID-19 samples, acute and convalescent, were from the United States, Italy and Spain. The analysed material was cDNA or gDNA that came from T cells, B-cell-depleted T cells, or PBMCs.

Per the germline V gene, CDR1 is LNHDA and CDR2 is SQIVND (reference sequence). The CDR3 spans 15 residues. Trimming removed 7 bases from V and 2 bases from J; junction bases left unmatched: 10. How the authors handled the data: It was from reference gene primer amplification that nucleated cell counts were estimated. The protocol was immunoSEQ multiplex PCR, while the TCRdb copy is restricted to in-frame clones and leaves out a portion. V, J and clone size reflect that table, while D and trimming were determined from the DNA. The sample contains some 150,000 clones, more than 65% of which appear only once.

The gene calls are TRBV19 and TRBJ2-5, with TRBD2 identical over 7 bases. Sequencing was done on a sample of peripheral blood. The receptor was isolated from a woman aged 50 to 60 in a cohort sampled during active or convalescent COVID-19. The CDR3 bases are TGTGCCAGTACCATAGTGGGGGGGACTCAAGAGACCCAGTACTTC. Translation gives CASTIVGGTQETQYF.